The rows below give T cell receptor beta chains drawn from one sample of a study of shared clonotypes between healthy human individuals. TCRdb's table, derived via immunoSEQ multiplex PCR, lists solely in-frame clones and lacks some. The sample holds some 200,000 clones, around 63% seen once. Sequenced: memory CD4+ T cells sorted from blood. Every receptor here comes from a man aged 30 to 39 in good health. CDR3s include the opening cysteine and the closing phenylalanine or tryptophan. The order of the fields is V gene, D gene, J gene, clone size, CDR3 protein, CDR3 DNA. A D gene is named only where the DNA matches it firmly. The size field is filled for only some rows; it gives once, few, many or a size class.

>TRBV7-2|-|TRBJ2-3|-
CASSKSSVSTDTQYF
TGTGCCAGCAGCAAGTCTAGCGTAAGCACAGATACGCAGTATTTT
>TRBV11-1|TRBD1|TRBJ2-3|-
CASRPRDRAEDTQYF
TGTGCCAGCCGACCCCGGGACAGGGCGGAAGATACGCAGTATTTT
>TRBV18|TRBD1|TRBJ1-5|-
CASSPQQGASQPQHF
TGTGCCAGCTCACCTCAACAGGGGGCGAGTCAGCCCCAGCATTTT
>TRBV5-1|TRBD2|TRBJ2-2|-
CASSFIPHSRALIAGFNTGELFF
TGCGCCAGCAGCTTTATCCCCCATTCGAGGGCCCTAATAGCGGGGTTCAACACCGGGGAGCTGTTTTTT
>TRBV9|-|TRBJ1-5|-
CASSVSGRVDQPQHF
TGTGCCAGCAGCGTTTCAGGCAGGGTGGATCAGCCCCAGCATTTT
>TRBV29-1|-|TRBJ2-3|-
CSCGGGSGTDTQYF
TGCAGCTGCGGAGGGGGCTCGGGCACAGATACGCAGTATTTT
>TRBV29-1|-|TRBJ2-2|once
CSGGMVSGELFF
TGCAGCGGGGGAATGGTGTCCGGGGAGCTGTTTTTT
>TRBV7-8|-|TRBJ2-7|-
CASSSADYEQYF
TGTGCCAGCAGTTCAGCTGATTACGAGCAGTACTTC
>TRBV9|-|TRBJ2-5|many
CASSPGNTRGETQYF
TGTGCCAGCAGTCCAGGGAATACCAGGGGAGAGACCCAGTACTTC
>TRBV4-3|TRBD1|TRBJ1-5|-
CASSQDWGQGGQPQHF
TGCGCCAGCAGCCAAGATTGGGGACAGGGGGGGCAGCCCCAGCATTTT
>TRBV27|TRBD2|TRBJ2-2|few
CASSPLGLAGSGELFF
TGTGCCAGCAGTCCCCTCGGGCTAGCGGGATCCGGGGAGCTGTTTTTT
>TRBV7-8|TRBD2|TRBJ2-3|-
CASSPSLGTTNTDTQYF
TGTGCCAGCAGCCCCAGCCTGGGGACTACAAACACAGATACGCAGTATTTT
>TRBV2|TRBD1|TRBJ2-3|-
CASSVVGQSTDTQYF
TGTGCCAGCAGTGTGGTGGGACAGAGCACAGATACGCAGTATTTT
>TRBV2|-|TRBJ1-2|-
CASSGMGYGYTF
TGTGCCAGCAGTGGAATGGGTTATGGCTACACCTTC
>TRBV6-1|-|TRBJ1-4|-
CAGGQLNEKLFF
TGTGCCGGAGGACAGTTAAATGAAAAACTGTTTTTT
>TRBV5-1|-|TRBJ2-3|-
CASSSPVSTDTQYF
TGCGCCAGCAGCTCACCCGTAAGCACAGATACGCAGTATTTT
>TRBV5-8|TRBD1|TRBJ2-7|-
CASSQGQWSYEQYF
TGTGCCAGCAGCCAGGGACAGTGGTCCTACGAGCAGTACTTC
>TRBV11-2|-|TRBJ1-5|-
CASSLGSNQPQHF
TGTGCCAGCAGCTTGGGTAGCAATCAGCCCCAGCATTTT
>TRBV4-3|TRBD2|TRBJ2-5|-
CASSQAVWEGETQYF
TGCGCCAGCAGCCAAGCCGTTTGGGAGGGGGAGACCCAGTACTTC
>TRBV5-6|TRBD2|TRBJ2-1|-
CASSFWISFTSGTDEQFF
TGTGCCAGCAGCTTCTGGATTTCTTTTACTAGCGGGACTGATGAGCAGTTCTTC
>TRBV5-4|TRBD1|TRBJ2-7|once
CASSQKTGGFAEQYF
TGTGCCAGCAGCCAGAAGACAGGGGGTTTCGCCGAGCAGTACTTC
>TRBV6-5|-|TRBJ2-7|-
CASTGAGYEQYF
TGTGCCAGCACAGGGGCGGGCTACGAGCAGTACTTC
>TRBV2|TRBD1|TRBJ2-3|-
CASSGQGVGTDTQYF
TGTGCCAGCAGTGGCCAGGGGGTTGGCACAGATACGCAGTATTTT
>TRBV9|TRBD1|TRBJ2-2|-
CASSATGGTGELFF
TGTGCCAGCAGCGCAACAGGGGGCACCGGGGAGCTGTTTTTT
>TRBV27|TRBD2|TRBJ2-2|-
CASSFRTRGRTGELFF
TGTGCCAGCAGTTTCCGGACTAGAGGTCGCACCGGGGAGCTGTTTTTT
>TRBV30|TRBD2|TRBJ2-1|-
CAGVPFGRATGEQFF
TGTGCCGGGGTCCCCTTCGGGAGGGCCACTGGTGAGCAGTTCTTC
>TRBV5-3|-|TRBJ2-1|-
CARSLARPSYNEQFF
TGTGCCAGAAGCTTGGCCCGCCCCTCCTACAATGAGCAGTTCTTC
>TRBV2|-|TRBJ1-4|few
CASTPGGEKLFF
TGTGCCAGCACCCCGGGAGGTGAAAAACTGTTTTTT
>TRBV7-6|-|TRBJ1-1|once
CASSLLSNTEAFF
TGTGCCAGCAGCTTATTGTCCAACACTGAAGCTTTCTTT
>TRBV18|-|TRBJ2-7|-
CASSPEDSYEQYF
TGTGCCAGCTCACCAGAGGACTCATACGAGCAGTACTTC
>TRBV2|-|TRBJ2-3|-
CASSPSRDTQYF
TGTGCCAGCAGCCCCAGCAGGGATACGCAGTATTTT
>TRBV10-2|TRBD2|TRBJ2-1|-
CASSVAGGFAEQFF
TGCGCCAGCAGTGTAGCGGGAGGTTTTGCTGAGCAGTTCTTC
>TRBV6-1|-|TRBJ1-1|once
CASSEGRNEAFF
TGTGCCAGCAGTGAAGGCAGGAATGAAGCTTTCTTT
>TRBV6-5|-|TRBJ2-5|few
CASSRGETLGETQYF
TGTGCCAGCAGTCGGGGCGAGACGCTGGGAGAGACCCAGTACTTC
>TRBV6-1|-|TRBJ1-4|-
CASSGALLANEKLFF
TGTGCCAGCAGTGGGGCGCTGTTGGCTAATGAAAAACTGTTTTTT
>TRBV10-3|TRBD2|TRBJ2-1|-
CAISDYAGGKNEQFF
TGTGCCATCAGTGACTATGCGGGAGGGAAAAATGAGCAGTTCTTC
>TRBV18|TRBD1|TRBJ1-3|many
CASSLQTGAGNTIYF
TGTGCCAGCTCACTCCAGACAGGGGCTGGAAACACCATATATTTT
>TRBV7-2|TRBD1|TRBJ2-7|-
CASSWQTGNEQYF
TGTGCCAGCAGCTGGCAGACAGGGAACGAGCAGTACTTC
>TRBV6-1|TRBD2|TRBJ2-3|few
CASSARLAGSTDTQYF
TGTGCCAGCAGTGCCCGACTAGCGGGTAGCACAGATACGCAGTATTTT
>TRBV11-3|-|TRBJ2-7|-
CASRPDRPHTYEQYF
TGTGCCAGCAGGCCAGACAGGCCCCATACCTACGAGCAGTACTTC
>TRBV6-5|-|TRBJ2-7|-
CASSYRDGGREQYF
TGTGCCAGCAGTTACAGGGATGGGGGGCGCGAGCAGTACTTC
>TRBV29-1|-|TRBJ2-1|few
CSGSGIAYNEQFF
TGCAGCGGGTCGGGTATTGCTTACAATGAGCAGTTCTTC